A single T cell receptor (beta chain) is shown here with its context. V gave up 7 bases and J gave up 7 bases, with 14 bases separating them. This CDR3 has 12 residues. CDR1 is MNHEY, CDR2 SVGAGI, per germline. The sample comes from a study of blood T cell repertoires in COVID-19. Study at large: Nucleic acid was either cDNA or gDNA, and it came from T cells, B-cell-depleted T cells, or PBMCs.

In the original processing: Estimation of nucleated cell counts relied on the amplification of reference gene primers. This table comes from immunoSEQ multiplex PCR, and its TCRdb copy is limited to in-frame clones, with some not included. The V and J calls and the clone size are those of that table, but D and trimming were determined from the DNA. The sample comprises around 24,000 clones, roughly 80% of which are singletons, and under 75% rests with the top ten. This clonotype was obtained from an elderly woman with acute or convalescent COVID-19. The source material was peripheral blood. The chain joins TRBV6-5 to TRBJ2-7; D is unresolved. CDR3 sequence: CASTSNRREQYF. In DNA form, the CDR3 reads TGTGCCAGCACCTCTAACCGGCGGGAGCAGTACTTC.